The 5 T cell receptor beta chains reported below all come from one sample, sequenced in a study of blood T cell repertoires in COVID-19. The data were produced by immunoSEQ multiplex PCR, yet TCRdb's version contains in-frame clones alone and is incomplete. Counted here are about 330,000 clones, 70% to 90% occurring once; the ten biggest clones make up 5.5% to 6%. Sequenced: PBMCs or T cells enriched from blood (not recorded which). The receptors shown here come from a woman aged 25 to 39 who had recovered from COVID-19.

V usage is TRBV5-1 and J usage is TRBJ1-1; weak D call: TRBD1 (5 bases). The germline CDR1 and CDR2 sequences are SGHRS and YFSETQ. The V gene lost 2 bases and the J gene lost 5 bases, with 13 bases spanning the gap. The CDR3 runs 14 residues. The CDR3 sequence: CASSFQGGWTEAFF. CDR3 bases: TGCGCCAGCAGCTTCCAGGGAGGATGGACTGAAGCTTTCTTT.

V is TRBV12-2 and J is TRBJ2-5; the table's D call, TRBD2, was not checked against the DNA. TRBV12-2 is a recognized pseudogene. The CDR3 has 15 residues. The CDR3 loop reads CASRLGLATKETQYF. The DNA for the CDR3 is TGTGCAAGTCGCTTAGGACTAGCCACTAAAGAGACCCAGTACTTC.

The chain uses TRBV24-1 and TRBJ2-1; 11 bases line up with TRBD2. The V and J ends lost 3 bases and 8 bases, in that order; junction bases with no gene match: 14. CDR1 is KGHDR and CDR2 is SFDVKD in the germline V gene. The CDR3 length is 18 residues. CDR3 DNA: TGTGCCACCAGTGATCGTATCACGGTAGCGGGGGGGCCCTATGAGCAGTTCTTC. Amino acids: CATSDRITVAGGPYEQFF.

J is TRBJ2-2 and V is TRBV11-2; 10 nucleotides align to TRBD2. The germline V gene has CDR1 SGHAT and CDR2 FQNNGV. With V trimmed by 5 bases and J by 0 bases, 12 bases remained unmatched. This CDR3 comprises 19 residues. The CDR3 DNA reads TGTGCCAGCAGCGCTCGATCTCCCGGACTAGCGGCGAACACCGGGGAGCTGTTTTTT. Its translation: CASSARSPGLAANTGELFF.

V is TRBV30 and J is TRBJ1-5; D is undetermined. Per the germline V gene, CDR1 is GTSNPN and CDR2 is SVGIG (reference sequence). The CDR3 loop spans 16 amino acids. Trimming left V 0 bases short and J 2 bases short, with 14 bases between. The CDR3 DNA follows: TGTGCCTGGAGTGTTATCGCCCCCCGGGGCAATCAGCCCCAGCATTTT. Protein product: CAWSVIAPRGNQPQHF.